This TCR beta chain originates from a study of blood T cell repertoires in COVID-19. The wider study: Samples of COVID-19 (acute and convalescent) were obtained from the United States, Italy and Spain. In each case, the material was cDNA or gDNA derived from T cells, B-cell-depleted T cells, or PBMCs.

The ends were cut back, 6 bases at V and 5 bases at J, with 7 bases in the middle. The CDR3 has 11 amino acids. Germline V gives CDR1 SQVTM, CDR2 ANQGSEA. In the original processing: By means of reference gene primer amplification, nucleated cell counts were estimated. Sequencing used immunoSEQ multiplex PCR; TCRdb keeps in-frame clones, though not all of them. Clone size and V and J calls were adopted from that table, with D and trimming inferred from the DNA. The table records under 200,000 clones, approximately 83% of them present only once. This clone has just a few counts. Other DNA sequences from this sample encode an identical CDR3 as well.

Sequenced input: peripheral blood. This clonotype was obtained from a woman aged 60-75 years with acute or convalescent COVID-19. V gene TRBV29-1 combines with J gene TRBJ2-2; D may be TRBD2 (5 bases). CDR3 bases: TGCAGCGTCGGGGATACCGGGGAGCTGTTTTTT. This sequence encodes CSVGDTGELFF.